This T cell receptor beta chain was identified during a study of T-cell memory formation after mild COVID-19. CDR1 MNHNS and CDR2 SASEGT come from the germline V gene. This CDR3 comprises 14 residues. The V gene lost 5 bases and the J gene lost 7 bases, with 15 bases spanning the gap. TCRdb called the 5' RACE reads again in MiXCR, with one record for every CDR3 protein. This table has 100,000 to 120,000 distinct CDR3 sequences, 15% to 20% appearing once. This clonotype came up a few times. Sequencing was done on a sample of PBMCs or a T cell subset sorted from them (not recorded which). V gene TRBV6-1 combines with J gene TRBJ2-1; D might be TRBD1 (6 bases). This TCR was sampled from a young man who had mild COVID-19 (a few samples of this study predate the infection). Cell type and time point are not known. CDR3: CASSLYRVGNEQFF. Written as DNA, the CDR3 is TGTGCCAGCAGTTTATACAGGGTGGGGAATGAGCAGTTCTTC.